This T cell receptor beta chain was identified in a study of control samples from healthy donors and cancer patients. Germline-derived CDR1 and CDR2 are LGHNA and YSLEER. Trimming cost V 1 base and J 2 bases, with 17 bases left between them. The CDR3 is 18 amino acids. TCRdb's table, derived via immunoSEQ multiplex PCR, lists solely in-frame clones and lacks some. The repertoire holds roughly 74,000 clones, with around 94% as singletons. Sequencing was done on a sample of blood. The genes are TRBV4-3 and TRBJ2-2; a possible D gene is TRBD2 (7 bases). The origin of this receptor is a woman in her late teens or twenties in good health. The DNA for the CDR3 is TGCGCCAGCAGCCAAGCTCCTAGCCGGGGGGCCAACACCGGGGAGCTGTTTTTT. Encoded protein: CASSQAPSRGANTGELFF.